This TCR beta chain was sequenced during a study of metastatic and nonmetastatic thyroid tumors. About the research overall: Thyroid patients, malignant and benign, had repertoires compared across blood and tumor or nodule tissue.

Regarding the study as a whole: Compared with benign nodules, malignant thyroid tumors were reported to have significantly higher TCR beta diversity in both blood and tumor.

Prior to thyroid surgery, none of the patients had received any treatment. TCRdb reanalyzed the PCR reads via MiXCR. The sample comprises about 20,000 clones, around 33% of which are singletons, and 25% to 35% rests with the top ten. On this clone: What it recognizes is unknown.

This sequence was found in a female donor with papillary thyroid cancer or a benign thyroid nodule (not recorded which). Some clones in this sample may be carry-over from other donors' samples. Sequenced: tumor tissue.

CDR3 sequence: CASSPGGRNEQYF. In DNA, the CDR3 is TGTGCCAGCAGCCCCGGGGGAAGGAACGAGCAGTACTTC. V and J are TRBV11-2 and TRBJ2-7; TRBD2 is a possible D gene (6 bases). The V end lost 5 bases, the J end lost 5 bases, and 13 bases lay between the germline ends. The CDR3 totals 13 residues. Per germline, CDR1 SGHAT and CDR2 FQNNGV.